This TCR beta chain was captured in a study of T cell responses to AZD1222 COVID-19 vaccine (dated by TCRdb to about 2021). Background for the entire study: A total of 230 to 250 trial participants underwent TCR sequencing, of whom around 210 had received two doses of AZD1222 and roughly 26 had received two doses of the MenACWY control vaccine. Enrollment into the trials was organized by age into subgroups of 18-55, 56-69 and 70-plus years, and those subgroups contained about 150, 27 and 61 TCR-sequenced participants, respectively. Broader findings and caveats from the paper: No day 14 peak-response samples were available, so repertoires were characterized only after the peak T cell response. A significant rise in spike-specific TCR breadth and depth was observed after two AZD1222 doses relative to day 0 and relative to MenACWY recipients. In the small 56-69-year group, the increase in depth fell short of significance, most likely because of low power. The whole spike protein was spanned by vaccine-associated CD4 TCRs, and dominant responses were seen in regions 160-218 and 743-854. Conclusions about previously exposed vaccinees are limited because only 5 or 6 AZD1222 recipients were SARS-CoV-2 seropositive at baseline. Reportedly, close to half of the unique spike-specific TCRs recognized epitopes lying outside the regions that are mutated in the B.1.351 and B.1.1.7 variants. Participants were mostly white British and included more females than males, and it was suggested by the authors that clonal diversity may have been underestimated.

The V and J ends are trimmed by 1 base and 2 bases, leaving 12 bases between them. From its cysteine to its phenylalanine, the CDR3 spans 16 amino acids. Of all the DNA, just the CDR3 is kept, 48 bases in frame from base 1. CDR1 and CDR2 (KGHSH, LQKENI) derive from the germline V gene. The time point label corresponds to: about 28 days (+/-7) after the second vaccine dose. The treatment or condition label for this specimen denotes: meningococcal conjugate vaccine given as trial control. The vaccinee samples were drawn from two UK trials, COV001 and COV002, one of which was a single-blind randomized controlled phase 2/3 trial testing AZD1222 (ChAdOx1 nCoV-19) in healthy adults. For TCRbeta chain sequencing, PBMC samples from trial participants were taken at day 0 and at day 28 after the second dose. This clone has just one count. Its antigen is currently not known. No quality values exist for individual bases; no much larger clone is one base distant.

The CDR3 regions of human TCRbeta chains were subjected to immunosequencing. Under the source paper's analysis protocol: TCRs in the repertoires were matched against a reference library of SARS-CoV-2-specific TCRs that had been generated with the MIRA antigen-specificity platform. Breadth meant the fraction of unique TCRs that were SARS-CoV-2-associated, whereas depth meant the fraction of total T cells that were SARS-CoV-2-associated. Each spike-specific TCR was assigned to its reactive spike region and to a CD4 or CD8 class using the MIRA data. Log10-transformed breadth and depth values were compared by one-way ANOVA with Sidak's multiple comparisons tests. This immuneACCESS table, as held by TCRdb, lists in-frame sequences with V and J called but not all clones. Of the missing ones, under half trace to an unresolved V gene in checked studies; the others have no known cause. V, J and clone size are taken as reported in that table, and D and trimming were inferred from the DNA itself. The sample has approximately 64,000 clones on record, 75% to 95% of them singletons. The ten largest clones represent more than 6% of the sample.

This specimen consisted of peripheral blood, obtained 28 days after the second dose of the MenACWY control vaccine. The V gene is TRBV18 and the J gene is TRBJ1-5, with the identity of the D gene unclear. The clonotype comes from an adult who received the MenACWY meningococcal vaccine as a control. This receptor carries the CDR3 CASSPLKVSGNQPQHF. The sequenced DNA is TGTGCCAGCTCACCACTTAAAGTATCTGGCAATCAGCCCCAGCATTTT.